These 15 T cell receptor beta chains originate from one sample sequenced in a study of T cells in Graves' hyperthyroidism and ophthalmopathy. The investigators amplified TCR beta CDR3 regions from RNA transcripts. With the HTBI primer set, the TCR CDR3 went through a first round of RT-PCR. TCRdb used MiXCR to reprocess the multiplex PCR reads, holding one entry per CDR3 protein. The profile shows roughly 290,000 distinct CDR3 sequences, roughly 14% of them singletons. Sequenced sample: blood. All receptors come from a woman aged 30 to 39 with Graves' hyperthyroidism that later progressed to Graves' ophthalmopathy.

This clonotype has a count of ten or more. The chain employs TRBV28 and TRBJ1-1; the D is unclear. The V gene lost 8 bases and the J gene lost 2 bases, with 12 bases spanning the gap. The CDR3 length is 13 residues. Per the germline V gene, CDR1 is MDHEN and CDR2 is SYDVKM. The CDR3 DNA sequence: TGTGCCAGCCGGAGTGCGGCAAACACTGAAGCTTTCTTT. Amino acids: CASRSAANTEAFF. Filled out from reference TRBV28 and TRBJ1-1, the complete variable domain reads DVKVTQSSRYLVKRTGEKVFLECVQDMDHENMFWYRQDPGLGLRLIYFSYDVKMKEKGDIPEGYSVSREKKERFSLILESASTNQTSMYLCASRSAANTEAFFGQGTRLTVV.

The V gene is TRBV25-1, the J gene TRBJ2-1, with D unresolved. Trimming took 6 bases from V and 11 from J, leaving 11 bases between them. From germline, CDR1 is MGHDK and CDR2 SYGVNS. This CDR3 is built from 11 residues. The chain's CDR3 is CASSEGYKQFF. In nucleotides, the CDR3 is TGTGCCAGCAGCGAAGGCTACAAGCAGTTCTTC.

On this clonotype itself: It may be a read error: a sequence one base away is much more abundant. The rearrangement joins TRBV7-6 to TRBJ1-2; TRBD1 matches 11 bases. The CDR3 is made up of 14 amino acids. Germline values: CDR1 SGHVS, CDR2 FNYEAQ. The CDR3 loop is CVSSPGQGAFGYTF. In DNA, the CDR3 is TGTGTCAGCAGCCCCGGACAGGGGGCGTTTGGCTACACCTTC.

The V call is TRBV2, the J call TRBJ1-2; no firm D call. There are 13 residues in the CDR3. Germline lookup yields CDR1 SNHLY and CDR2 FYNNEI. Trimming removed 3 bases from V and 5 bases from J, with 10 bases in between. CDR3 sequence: CASSDAGPYGYTF. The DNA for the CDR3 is TGTGCCAGCAGTGACGCGGGCCCATATGGCTACACCTTC.

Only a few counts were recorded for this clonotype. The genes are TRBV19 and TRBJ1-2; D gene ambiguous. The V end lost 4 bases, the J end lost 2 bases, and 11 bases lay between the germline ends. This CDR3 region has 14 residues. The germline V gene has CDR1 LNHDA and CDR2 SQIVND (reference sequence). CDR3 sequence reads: CASSTTQRNYGYTF. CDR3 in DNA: TGTGCCAGTAGTACTACCCAGCGGAACTATGGCTACACCTTC.

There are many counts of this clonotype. The CDR3 sequence is CSARDLDRNTEAFF. The CDR3 bases are TGCAGTGCTAGAGATCTGGACAGGAACACTGAAGCTTTCTTT. This chain joins TRBV20-1 and TRBJ1-1; tentatively, D is TRBD1 (6 bases). CDR1 DFQATT and CDR2 SNEGSKA come from the germline V gene (reference sequence). V shed 0 bases and J shed 1 base, with 9 bases lying between them. CDR3 size: 14 residues.

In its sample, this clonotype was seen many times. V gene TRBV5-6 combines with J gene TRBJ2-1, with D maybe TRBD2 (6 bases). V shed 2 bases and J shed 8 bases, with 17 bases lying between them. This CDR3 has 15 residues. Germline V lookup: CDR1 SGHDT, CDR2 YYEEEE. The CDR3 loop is CASSFRGSGRDEQFF. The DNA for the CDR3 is TGTGCCAGCAGCTTTAGGGGTAGCGGACGGGATGAGCAGTTCTTC.

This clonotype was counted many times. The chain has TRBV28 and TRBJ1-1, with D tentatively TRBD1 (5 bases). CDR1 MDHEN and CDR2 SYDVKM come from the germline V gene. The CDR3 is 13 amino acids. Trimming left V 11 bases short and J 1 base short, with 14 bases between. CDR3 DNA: TGTGCCCTGCAAAGACAGCAGAACACTGAAGCTTTCTTT. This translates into CALQRQQNTEAFF. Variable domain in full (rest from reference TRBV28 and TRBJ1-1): DVKVTQSSRYLVKRTGEKVFLECVQDMDHENMFWYRQDPGLGLRLIYFSYDVKMKEKGDIPEGYSVSREKKERFSLILESASTNQTSMYLCALQRQQNTEAFFGQGTRLTVV.

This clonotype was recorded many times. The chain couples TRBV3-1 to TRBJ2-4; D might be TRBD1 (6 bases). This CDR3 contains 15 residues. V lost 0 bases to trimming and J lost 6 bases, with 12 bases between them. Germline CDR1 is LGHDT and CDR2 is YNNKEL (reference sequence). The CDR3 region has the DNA TGTGCCAGCAGCCAAGATCCCAGCAGGGGAAACATTCAGTACTTC. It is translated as CASSQDPSRGNIQYF. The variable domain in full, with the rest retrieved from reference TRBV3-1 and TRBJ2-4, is DTAVSQTPKYLVTQMGNDKSIKCEQNLGHDTMYWYKQDSKKFLKIMFSYNNKELIINETVPNRFSPKSPDKAHLNLHINSLELGDSAVYFCASSQDPSRGNIQYFGAGTRLSVL.

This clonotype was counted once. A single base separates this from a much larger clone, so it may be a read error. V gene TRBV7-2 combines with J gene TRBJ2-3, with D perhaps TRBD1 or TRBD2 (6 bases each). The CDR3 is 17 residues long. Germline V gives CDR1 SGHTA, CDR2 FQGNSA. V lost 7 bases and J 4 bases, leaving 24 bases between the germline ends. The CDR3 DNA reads TGTGCCAGCACCATTCGGGGGCAGCGGCCTAGCGCAGATACGCAGTATTTT. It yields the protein CASTIRGQRPSADTQYF.

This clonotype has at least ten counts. The CDR3 bases are TGTGCCAGCAGGTCTGACAGCAACTATGGCTACACCTTC. Its protein is CASRSDSNYGYTF. V and J are TRBV2 and TRBJ1-2; possible D gene TRBD1, 5 bases. This CDR3 has 13 amino acids. CDR1 and CDR2 from the germline V gene are SNHLY and FYNNEI. The V and J ends lost 6 bases and 2 bases respectively, with 10 bases between them.

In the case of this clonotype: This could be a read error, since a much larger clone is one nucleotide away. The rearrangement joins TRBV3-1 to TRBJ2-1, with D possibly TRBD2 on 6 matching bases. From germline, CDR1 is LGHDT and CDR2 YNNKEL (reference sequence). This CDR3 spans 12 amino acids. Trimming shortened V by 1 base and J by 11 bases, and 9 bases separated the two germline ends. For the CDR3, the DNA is TGTGCCAGCAGCCAAGCGGGGAGGAAGCAGTTCTTC. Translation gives CASSQAGRKQFF.

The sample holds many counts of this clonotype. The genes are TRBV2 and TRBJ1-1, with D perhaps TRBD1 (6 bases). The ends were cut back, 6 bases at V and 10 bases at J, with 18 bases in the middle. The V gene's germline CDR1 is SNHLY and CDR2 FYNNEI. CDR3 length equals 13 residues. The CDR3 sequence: CASSLPDSTTAFF. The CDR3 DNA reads TGTGCCAGCAGCCTCCCGGACAGTACGACAGCTTTCTTT.

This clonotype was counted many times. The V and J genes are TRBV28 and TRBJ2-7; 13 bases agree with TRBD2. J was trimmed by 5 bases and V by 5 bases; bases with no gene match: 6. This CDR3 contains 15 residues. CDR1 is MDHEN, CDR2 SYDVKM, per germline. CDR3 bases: TGTGCCAGCAGTCGACTAGCGGGAGGATACCACGAGCAGTACTTC. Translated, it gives CASSRLAGGYHEQYF.

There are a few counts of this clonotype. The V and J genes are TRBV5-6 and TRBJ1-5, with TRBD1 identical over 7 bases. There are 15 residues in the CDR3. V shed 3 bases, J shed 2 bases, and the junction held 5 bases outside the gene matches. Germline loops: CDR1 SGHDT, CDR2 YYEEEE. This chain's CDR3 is CASSSTTGGNQPQHF. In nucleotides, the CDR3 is TGTGCCAGCAGCTCAACCACAGGGGGCAATCAGCCCCAGCATTTT.